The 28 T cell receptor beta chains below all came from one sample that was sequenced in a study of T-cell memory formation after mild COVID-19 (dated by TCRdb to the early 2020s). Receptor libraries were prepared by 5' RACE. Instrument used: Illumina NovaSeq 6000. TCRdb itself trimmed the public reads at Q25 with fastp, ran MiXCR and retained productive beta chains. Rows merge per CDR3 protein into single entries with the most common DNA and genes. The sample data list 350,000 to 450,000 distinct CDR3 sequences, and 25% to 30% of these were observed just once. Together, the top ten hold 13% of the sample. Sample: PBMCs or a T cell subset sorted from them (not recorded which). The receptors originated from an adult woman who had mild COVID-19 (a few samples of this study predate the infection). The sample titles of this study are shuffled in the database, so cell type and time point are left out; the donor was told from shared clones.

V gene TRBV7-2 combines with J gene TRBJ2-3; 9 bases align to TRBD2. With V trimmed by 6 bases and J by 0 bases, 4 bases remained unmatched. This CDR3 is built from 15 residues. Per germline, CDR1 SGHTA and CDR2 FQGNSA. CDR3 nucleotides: TGTGCCAGCAGGGAGAGCGGGGGGAGCACAGATACGCAGTATTTT. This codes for CASRESGGSTDTQYF.

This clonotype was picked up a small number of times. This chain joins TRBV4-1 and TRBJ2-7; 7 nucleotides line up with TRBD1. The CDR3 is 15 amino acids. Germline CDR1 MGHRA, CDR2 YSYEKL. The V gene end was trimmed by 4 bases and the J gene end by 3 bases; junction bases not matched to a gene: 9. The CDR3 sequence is CASSRGTGEIYEQYF. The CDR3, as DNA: TGCGCCAGCAGCCGGGGAACAGGGGAGATCTACGAGCAGTACTTC.

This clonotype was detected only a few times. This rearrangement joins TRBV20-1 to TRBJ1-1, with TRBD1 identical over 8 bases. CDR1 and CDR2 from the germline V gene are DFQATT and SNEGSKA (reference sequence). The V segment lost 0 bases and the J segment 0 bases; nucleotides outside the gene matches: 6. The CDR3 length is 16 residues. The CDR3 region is CSAREDRAGMNTEAFF. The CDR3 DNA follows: TGCAGTGCTAGAGAGGACAGGGCTGGTATGAACACTGAAGCTTTCTTT.

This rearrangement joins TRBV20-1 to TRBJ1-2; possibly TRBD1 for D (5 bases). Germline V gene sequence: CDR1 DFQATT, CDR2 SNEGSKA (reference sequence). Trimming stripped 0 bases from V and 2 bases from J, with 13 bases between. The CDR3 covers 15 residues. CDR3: CSAREPGRSNYGYTF. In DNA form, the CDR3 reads TGCAGTGCTAGAGAGCCGGGACGGTCGAACTATGGCTACACCTTC.

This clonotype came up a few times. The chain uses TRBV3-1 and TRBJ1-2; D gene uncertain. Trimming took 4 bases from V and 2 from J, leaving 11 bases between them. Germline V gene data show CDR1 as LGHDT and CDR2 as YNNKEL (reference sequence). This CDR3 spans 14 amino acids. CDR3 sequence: CASSPNTINYGYTF. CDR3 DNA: TGTGCCAGCAGCCCGAACACAATCAACTATGGCTACACCTTC. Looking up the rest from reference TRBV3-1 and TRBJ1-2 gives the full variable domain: DTAVSQTPKYLVTQMGNDKSIKCEQNLGHDTMYWYKQDSKKFLKIMFSYNNKELIINETVPNRFSPKSPDKAHLNLHINSLELGDSAVYFCASSPNTINYGYTFGSGTRLTVV.

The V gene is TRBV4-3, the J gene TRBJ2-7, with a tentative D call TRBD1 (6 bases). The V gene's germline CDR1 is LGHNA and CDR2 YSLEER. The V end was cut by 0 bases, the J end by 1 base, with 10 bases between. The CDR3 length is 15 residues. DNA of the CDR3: TGCGCCAGCAGCCAAGAAAGGGGGTGGTCCTACGAGCAGTACTTC. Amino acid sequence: CASSQERGWSYEQYF.

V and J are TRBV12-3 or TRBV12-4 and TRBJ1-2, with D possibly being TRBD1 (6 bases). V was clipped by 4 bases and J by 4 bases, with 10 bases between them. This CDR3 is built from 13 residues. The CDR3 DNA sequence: TGTGCCAGCAGTTCACAGGGCGCCTATGGCTACACCTTC. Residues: CASSSQGAYGYTF.

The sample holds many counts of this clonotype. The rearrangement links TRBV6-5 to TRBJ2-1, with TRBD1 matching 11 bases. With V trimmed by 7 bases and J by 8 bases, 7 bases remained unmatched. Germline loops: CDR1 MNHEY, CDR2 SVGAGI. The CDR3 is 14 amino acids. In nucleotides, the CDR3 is TGTGCCAGCAACCCGGGACAGGGGGGTGATGAGCAGTTCTTC. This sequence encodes CASNPGQGGDEQFF.

The CDR3 protein is CASRLTGQGKNEQFF. The DNA for the CDR3 is TGTGCCAGCAGACTTACCGGGCAGGGGAAGAATGAGCAGTTCTTC. The J gene is TRBJ2-1, the V gene TRBV7-3, with D possibly matching TRBD1 (6 bases). Germline loops: CDR1 SGHTA, CDR2 FQGTGA. CDR3 length equals 15 residues. The V and J ends lost 6 bases and 7 bases respectively, with 19 bases between them.

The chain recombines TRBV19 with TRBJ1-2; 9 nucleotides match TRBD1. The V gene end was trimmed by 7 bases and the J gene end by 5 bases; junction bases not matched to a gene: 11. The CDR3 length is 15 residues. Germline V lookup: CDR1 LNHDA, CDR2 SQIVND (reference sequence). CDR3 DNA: TGTGCCAGTAACGGTCAGGACAGGGGTAATTATGGCTACACCTTC. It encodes CASNGQDRGNYGYTF.

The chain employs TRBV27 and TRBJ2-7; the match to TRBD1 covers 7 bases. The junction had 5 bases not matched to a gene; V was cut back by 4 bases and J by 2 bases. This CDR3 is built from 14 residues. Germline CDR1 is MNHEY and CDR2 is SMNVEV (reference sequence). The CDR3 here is CASSWTGGTYEQYF. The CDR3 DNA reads TGTGCCAGCAGTTGGACAGGAGGCACCTACGAGCAGTACTTC.

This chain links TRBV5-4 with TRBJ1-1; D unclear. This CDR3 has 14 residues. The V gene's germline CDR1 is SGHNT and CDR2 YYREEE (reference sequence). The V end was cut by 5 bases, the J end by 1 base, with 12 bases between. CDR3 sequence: CASRWFARNTEAFF. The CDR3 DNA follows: TGTGCCAGCAGGTGGTTCGCTCGGAACACTGAAGCTTTCTTT.

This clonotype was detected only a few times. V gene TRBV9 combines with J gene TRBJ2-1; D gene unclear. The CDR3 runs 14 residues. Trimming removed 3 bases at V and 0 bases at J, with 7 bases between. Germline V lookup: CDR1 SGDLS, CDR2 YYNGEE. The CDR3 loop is CASSEHNSYNEQFF. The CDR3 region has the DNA TGTGCCAGCAGCGAACATAACTCCTACAATGAGCAGTTCTTC.

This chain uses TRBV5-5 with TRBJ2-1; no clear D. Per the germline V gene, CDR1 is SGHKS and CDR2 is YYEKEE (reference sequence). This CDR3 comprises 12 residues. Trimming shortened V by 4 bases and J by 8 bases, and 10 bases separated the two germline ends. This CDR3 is CASSPDFDEQFF. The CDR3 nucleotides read TGTGCCAGCAGCCCGGATTTCGATGAGCAGTTCTTC.

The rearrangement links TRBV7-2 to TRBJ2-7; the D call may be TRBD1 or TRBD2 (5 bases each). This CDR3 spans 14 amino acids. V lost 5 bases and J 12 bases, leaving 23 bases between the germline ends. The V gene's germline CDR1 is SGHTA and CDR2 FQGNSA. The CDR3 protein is CASSPGTGLYQGYF. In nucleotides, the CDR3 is TGTGCCAGCAGCCCCGGAACAGGACTCTATCAGGGGTACTTC.

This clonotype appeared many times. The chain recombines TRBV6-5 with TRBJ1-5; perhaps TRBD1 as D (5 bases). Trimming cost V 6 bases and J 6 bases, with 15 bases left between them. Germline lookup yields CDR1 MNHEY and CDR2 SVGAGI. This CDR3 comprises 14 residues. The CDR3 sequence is CASRSTGVGQPQHF. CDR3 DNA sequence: TGTGCCAGCAGAAGCACAGGTGTGGGTCAGCCCCAGCATTTT.

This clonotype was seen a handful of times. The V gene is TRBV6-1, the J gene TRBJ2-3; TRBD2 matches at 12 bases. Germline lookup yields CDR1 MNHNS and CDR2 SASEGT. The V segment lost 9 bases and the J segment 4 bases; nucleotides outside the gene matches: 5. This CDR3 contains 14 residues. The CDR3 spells CASTSGGRADTQYF. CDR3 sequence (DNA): TGTGCCAGTACTAGCGGGGGGCGGGCAGATACGCAGTATTTT.

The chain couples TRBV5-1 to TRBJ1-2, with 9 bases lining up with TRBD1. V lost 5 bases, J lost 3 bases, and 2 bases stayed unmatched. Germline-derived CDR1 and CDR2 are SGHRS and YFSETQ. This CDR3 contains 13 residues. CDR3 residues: CASSWDRDYGYTF. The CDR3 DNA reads TGCGCCAGCAGTTGGGACAGGGACTATGGCTACACCTTC.

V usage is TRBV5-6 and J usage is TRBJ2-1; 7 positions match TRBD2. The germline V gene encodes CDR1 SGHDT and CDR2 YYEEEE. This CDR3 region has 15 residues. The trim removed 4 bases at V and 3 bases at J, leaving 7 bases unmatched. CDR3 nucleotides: TGTGCCAGCAGCACCGTGGCTAGCGGCTACAATGAGCAGTTCTTC. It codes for CASSTVASGYNEQFF.

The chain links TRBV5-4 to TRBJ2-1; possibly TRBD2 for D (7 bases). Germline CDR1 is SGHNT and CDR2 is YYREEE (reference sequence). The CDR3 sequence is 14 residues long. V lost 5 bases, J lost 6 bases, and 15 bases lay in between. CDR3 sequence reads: CASSFEGGSNEQFF. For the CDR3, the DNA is TGTGCCAGCAGTTTCGAGGGGGGGAGCAATGAGCAGTTCTTC.

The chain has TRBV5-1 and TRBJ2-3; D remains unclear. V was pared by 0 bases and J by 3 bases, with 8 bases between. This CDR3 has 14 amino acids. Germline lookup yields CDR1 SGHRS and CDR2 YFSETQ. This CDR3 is CASSLGPPTDTQYF. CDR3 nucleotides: TGCGCCAGCAGCTTGGGGCCGCCAACAGATACGCAGTATTTT.

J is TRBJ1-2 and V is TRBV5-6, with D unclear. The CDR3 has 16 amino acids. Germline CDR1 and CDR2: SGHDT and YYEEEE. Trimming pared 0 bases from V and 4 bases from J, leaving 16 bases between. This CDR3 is CASSLGFGQLGYGYTF. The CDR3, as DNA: TGTGCCAGCAGCTTGGGCTTCGGGCAGTTGGGCTATGGCTACACCTTC. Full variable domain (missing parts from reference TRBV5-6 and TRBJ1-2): DAGVTQSPTHLIKTRGQQVTLRCSPKSGHDTVSWYQQALGQGPQFIFQYYEEEERQRGNFPDRFSGHQFPNYSSELNVNALLLGDSALYLCASSLGFGQLGYGYTFGSGTRLTVV.

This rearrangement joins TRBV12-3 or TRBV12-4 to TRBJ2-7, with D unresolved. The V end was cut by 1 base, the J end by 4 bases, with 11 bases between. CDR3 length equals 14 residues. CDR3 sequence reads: CASSLEPDGYEQYF. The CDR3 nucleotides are TGTGCCAGCAGTTTAGAACCCGATGGGTACGAGCAGTACTTC.

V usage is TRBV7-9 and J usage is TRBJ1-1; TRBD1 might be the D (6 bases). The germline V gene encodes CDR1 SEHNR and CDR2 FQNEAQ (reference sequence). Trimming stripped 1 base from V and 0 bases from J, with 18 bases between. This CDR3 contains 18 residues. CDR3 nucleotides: TGTGCCAGCAGCTTAGGTTCGTTGTCAGGGGAAATGAACACTGAAGCTTTCTTT. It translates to CASSLGSLSGEMNTEAFF.

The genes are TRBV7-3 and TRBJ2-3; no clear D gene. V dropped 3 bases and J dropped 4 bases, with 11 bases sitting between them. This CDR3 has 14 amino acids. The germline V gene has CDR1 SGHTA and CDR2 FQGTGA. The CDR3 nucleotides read TGTGCCAGCAGCTTTGGGCCTTTCGCAGATACGCAGTATTTT. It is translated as CASSFGPFADTQYF.

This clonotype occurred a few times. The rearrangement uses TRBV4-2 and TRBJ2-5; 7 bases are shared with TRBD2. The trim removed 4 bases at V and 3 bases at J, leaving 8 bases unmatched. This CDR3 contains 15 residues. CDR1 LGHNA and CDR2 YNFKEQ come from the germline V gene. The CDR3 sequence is CASSLLGGEEETQYF. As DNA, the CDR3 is TGTGCCAGCAGCCTCCTTGGGGGGGAAGAAGAGACCCAGTACTTC.

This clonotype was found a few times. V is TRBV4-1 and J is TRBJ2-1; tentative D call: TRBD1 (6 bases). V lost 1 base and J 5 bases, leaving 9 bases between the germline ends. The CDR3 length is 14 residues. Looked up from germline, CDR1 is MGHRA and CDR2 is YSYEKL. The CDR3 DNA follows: TGCGCCAGCAGCCAAGGGACAGTGGACAATGAGCAGTTCTTC. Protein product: CASSQGTVDNEQFF.

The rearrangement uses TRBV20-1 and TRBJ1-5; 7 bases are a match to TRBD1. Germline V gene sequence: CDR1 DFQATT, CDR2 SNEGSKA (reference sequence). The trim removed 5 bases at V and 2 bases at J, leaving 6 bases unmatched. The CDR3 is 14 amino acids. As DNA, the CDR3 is TGCAGTGCTCCCACGGGACAGCGCAATCAGCCCCAGCATTTT. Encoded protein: CSAPTGQRNQPQHF.